Each of the 18 T cell receptor beta chains below was sequenced from the same sample in a study of blood T cell repertoires in COVID-19. Sequenced by immunoSEQ multiplex PCR; TCRdb stores in-frame clones only, minus some. This table has 65,000 to 70,000 clones, about 86% appearing once. The specimen sequenced was peripheral blood. All receptors derive from a man between 50 and 59 years old with acute or convalescent COVID-19.

The chain links TRBV6-5 to TRBJ2-2; D is unresolved. CDR1 and CDR2 (germline): MNHEY, SVGAGI. CDR3 length equals 16 residues. Trimming shortened V by 0 bases and J by 4 bases, and 12 bases separated the two germline ends. The CDR3 loop reads CASSYSKWAGTGELFF. In DNA, the CDR3 is TGTGCCAGCAGTTACTCGAAGTGGGCCGGCACCGGGGAGCTGTTTTTT.

The chain employs TRBV27 and TRBJ1-4, with D possibly TRBD1 on 6 matching bases. Germline V gene lookup returns CDR1 MNHEY and CDR2 SMNVEV (reference sequence). Trimming took off 3 bases at V and 8 bases at J, with 13 bases between the two ends. CDR3 length equals 14 residues. This CDR3 is CASSFYRDGEKLFF. CDR3 sequence (DNA): TGTGCCAGCAGTTTCTACAGGGATGGCGAAAAACTGTTTTTT.

The chain is built from TRBV11-3 and TRBJ2-7; 11 nucleotides align to TRBD2. CDR3 length: 14 residues. V shed 4 bases, J shed 5 bases, and the junction held 4 bases outside the gene matches. Germline V gives CDR1 SGHNT, CDR2 YENEEA. CDR3 residues: CASSSLAGGHEQYF. CDR3 nucleotide sequence: TGTGCCAGCAGCTCATTAGCGGGAGGGCACGAGCAGTACTTC.

This clone appeared a few times. The V and J genes are TRBV6-4 and TRBJ1-4; D ambiguous. Per germline, CDR1 MRHNA and CDR2 SNTAGT. V was clipped by 0 bases and J by 10 bases, with 9 bases between them. This CDR3 contains 13 residues. As DNA, the CDR3 is TGTGCCAGCAGTGACTCAATTAGCGGAAAACTGTTTTTT. Encoded protein: CASSDSISGKLFF.

The V gene is TRBV7-6, the J gene TRBJ2-1; 9 bases line up with TRBD2. The CDR3 sequence is 16 residues long. Losses at the gene ends were 5 bases for V and 10 bases for J; bases not matched to a gene: 15. From germline, CDR1 is SGHVS and CDR2 FNYEAQ. CDR3 sequence: CASSARQAGTSREQFF. The CDR3 DNA sequence: TGTGCCAGCAGCGCGAGACAGGCCGGGACTAGCAGAGAGCAGTTCTTC.

The V gene is TRBV9, the J gene TRBJ2-2, with TRBD1 matching 10 bases. The trim removed 4 bases at V and 6 bases at J, leaving 12 bases unmatched. The CDR3 is 17 amino acids. CDR1 and CDR2 from the germline V gene are SGDLS and YYNGEE. The CDR3 nucleotides read TGTGCCAGCAGCCTATCCTGGGACAGGGGAAAAGCCGGGGAGCTGTTTTTT. It encodes CASSLSWDRGKAGELFF.

The chain employs TRBV11-2 and TRBJ2-1; tentative D call: TRBD2 (6 bases). V gave up 5 bases and J gave up 0 bases, with 11 bases separating them. CDR1 is SGHAT, CDR2 FQNNGV, per germline. This CDR3 has 15 residues. CDR3 coding DNA: TGTGCCAGCAGCATAGCGGCTAGCTCCTACAATGAGCAGTTCTTC. Its protein is CASSIAASSYNEQFF.

The chain couples TRBV6-5 to TRBJ1-1; 7 bases are shared with TRBD1. This CDR3 has 15 residues. The germline V gene encodes CDR1 MNHEY and CDR2 SVGAGI. Unmatched junction bases numbered 13, after V lost 7 bases and J lost 5 bases. CDR3 in amino acids: CASTGLEGAKTEAFF. Here the CDR3 DNA reads TGTGCCAGCACTGGGCTGGAGGGGGCGAAGACTGAAGCTTTCTTT.

V is TRBV6-6 and J is TRBJ1-1; D uncertain. Germline values: CDR1 MNHNY, CDR2 SVGAGI (reference sequence). Trimming removed 4 bases from V and 8 bases from J, with 14 bases in between. This CDR3 is built from 13 residues. The CDR3 DNA reads TGTGCCAGCAGTTCTCGGGGATCGAGAGAAGCTTTCTTT. It yields the protein CASSSRGSREAFF.

This sequence joins TRBV19 and TRBJ1-1; 11 bases are shared with TRBD1. The V gene end was trimmed by 6 bases and the J gene end by 5 bases; junction bases not matched to a gene: 8. This CDR3 is 15 amino acids long. Per germline, CDR1 LNHDA and CDR2 SQIVND (reference sequence). CDR3 sequence (DNA): TGTGCCAGTAGAGTGGGACAGGGGGGGGATACTGAAGCTTTCTTT. Encoded protein: CASRVGQGGDTEAFF. Filled out from reference TRBV19 and TRBJ1-1, the complete variable domain reads DGGITQSPKYLFRKEGQNVTLSCEQNLNHDAMYWYRQDPGQGLRLIYYSQIVNDFQKGDIAEGYSVSREKKESFPLTVTSAQKNPTAFYLCASRVGQGGDTEAFFGQGTRLTVV.

The chain is built from TRBV3-1 (or the pseudogene TRBV3-2) and TRBJ1-4; 7 bases align to TRBD1. The germline V gene encodes CDR1 LGHDT and CDR2 YNNKEL (reference sequence). After removal of 5 bases from V and 4 bases from J, the junction contained 4 bases not matched to a gene. The CDR3 has 14 residues. CDR3 residues: CASSWGTVNEKLFF. In DNA, the CDR3 is TGTGCCAGCAGCTGGGGGACAGTTAATGAAAAACTGTTTTTT.

This chain connects TRBV18 to TRBJ1-2; 7 bases map to TRBD1. Germline V gene data show CDR1 as KGHSH and CDR2 as LQKENI. The CDR3 is 13 amino acids. After removal of 6 bases from V and 8 bases from J, the junction contained 9 bases not matched to a gene. This chain's CDR3 is CASSQDRAYGYTF. Here the CDR3 DNA reads TGTGCCAGCTCTCAAGACAGGGCCTACGGCTACACCTTC.

J is TRBJ2-5 and V is TRBV4-1; perhaps TRBD1 as D (5 bases). Trimming shortened V by 4 bases and J by 4 bases, and 10 bases separated the two germline ends. The CDR3 has 13 residues. Germline values: CDR1 MGHRA, CDR2 YSYEKL. The CDR3: CASSPRQRETQYF. The CDR3 DNA reads as TGCGCCAGCAGCCCTCGACAGCGAGAGACCCAGTACTTC.

The chain carries TRBV4-1 and TRBJ1-5; TRBD1 matches at 9 bases. This CDR3 has 14 residues. Germline V gene data show CDR1 as MGHRA and CDR2 as YSYEKL. V was pared by 3 bases and J by 6 bases, with 3 bases of the junction left unmatched. The CDR3 is CASSQDRGGQPQHF. The DNA of the CDR3 is TGCGCCAGCAGCCAGGACAGGGGAGGTCAGCCCCAGCATTTT.

This chain uses TRBV6-1 with TRBJ1-2; 7 bases are shared with TRBD1. CDR3 length: 15 amino acids. V lost 1 base and J lost 5; bases outside the gene matches: 7. Germline loops: CDR1 MNHNS, CDR2 SASEGT. Here the CDR3 reads CASSEGPNRGYGYTF. The CDR3 DNA follows: TGTGCCAGCAGTGAAGGACCTAACAGGGGATATGGCTACACCTTC.

V and J are TRBV5-1 and TRBJ2-5; 10 bases align to TRBD2. The ends lost 7 bases at V and 0 bases at J; junction bases unmatched: 6. Germline V gene sequence: CDR1 SGHRS, CDR2 YFSETQ. This CDR3 region has 15 residues. For the CDR3, the DNA is TGCGCCAGCTCATGGACTAGCGGATACCAAGAGACCCAGTACTTC. Its translation: CASSWTSGYQETQYF.

The chain employs TRBV4-1 and TRBJ2-5; tentative D call: TRBD2 (6 bases). The V gene lost 4 bases and the J gene lost 5 bases, with 14 bases spanning the gap. Germline CDR1 and CDR2: MGHRA and YSYEKL. This CDR3 has 14 residues. CDR3 amino acids: CASSLRLVGETQYF. The CDR3 DNA reads TGCGCCAGCAGCCTGCGACTAGTCGGGGAGACCCAGTACTTC.

V gene TRBV19 combines with J gene TRBJ2-5, with 11 bases matching TRBD2. The CDR3 loop spans 15 amino acids. Germline assignment: CDR1 LNHDA and CDR2 SQIVND (reference sequence). The ends lost 7 bases at V and 5 bases at J; junction bases unmatched: 9. CDR3 in DNA: TGTGCCAGTACCCTTAGCGGGAGGGCCAGTGAGACCCAGTACTTC. Amino acid sequence: CASTLSGRASETQYF.